A single sample is the source of the 23 T cell receptor beta chains below, sequenced in a study of T-cell reconstitution after alpha-beta-depleted transplantation in children (dated by TCRdb to about 2016). The library relied on PCR. TCRdb lists the instrument as Illumina HiSeq 2500. TCR library preparation used molecular barcoding, with unique molecular identifiers applied to normalize quantification of the TCRbeta repertoire. Through fastp at Q25 and MiXCR, TCRdb rebuilt clones from the public reads, retaining in-frame beta chains. Every CDR3 protein is listed once, alongside the most common genes and DNA of its rows. The sample table shows approximately 590,000 distinct CDR3 sequences, and under 12% are seen once. Jointly, the top ten make up about 4.2% of the sample. The sequencing used PBMCs from the stem cell graft donor, collected from the stem cell graft. Source of these receptors: a human donor who donated a stem cell graft to a child with acute myeloid leukemia.

The genes are TRBV7-9 and TRBJ2-4, with TRBD1 matching 8 bases. V gave up 3 bases and J gave up 12 bases; unmatched junction bases: 4. CDR3 length equals 12 residues. Germline V gene sequence: CDR1 SEHNR, CDR2 FQNEAQ (reference sequence). For the CDR3, the DNA is TGTGCCAGCAGCTTGGTCGACAGGGGTCAGTACTTC. This encodes CASSLVDRGQYF.

The chain employs TRBV6-2 or TRBV6-3 and TRBJ2-1, with 8 bases aligning to TRBD2. The CDR3 spans 15 residues. V was pared by 8 bases and J by 4 bases, with 10 bases of the junction left unmatched. Germline V CDR1 and CDR2: MNHEY, SVGEGT. The CDR3 sequence: CASYQREFGYNEQFF. CDR3 bases: TGTGCCAGCTATCAGCGGGAGTTCGGGTACAATGAGCAGTTCTTC.

The chain couples TRBV2 to TRBJ2-7; 9 bases match TRBD1. CDR1 and CDR2 from the germline V gene are SNHLY and FYNNEI. The J segment lost 2 bases and the V segment lost 4 bases, leaving 12 bases of the junction unmatched. CDR3 length: 17 amino acids. CDR3 loop: CASSGQPGQGSPYEQYF. The CDR3, as DNA: TGTGCCAGCAGTGGTCAACCGGGACAGGGCTCCCCCTACGAGCAGTACTTC.

This clonotype was seen a handful of times. V gene TRBV7-3 combines with J gene TRBJ2-1; D possibly corresponds to TRBD2 (5 bases). The CDR3 sequence is 15 residues long. The germline V gene encodes CDR1 SGHTA and CDR2 FQGTGA. V lost 4 bases and J 0 bases, leaving 10 bases between the germline ends. CDR3 protein: CASSSDAGSYNEQFF. The CDR3 DNA reads as TGTGCCAGCAGCTCAGACGCGGGCTCCTACAATGAGCAGTTCTTC.

The chain uses TRBV12-3 or TRBV12-4 and TRBJ2-5, with a tentative D call TRBD2 (7 bases). Trimming took off 8 bases at V and 1 base at J, with 17 bases between the two ends. The CDR3 is 15 residues long. This CDR3 reads CASGGGGGGQETQYF. In nucleotides, the CDR3 is TGTGCCAGCGGGGGAGGGGGGGGCGGCCAAGAGACCCAGTACTTC.

This clonotype has only a few counts. Being one base from a much bigger clone, this may be a read error. This CDR3 fails to terminate in the conserved phenylalanine or tryptophan, so it likely reflects a read error. The genes are TRBV6-2 or TRBV6-3 and TRBJ2-7, with TRBD2 as a possible D gene (6 bases). The CDR3 has 16 amino acids. The germline gives CDR1 MNHEY, CDR2 SVGEGT. V shed 5 bases and J shed 3 bases, with 20 bases lying between them. The CDR3 sequence is CASSGIRTIGNYEQYC. Written as DNA, the CDR3 is TGTGCCAGCAGTGGGATAAGGACTATCGGGAACTACGAGCAGTACTGC.

Ten or more counts support this clonotype. The chain employs TRBV7-6 and TRBJ2-7, with no clear D. The CDR3 consists of 15 residues. Germline V lookup: CDR1 SGHVS, CDR2 FNYEAQ. V dropped 1 base and J dropped 0 bases, with 10 bases sitting between them. The CDR3 DNA follows: TGTGCCAGCAGCTTAGACAGACACAGCTCCTACGAGCAGTACTTC. It specifies CASSLDRHSSYEQYF.

The genes are TRBV6-2 or TRBV6-3 and TRBJ2-1, with no clear D. V was pared by 7 bases and J by 8 bases, with 24 bases between. CDR3 length: 16 amino acids. CDR1 is MNHEY and CDR2 is SVGEGT in the germline V gene. This CDR3 is CASILVAGVALDEQFF. The DNA of the CDR3 is TGTGCCAGCATTCTCGTGGCCGGAGTGGCCTTGGATGAGCAGTTCTTC.

The gene calls are TRBV5-1 and TRBJ2-2, with 8 positions matching TRBD2. The CDR3 totals 16 residues. Germline loops: CDR1 SGHRS, CDR2 YFSETQ. J lost 2 bases, V lost 3 bases, and 6 bases had no gene match. The CDR3 DNA reads as TGCGCCAGCAGCTACCGGACTAGCTTTAACACCGGGGAGCTGTTTTTT. It yields the protein CASSYRTSFNTGELFF.

The rearrangement joins TRBV20-1 to TRBJ2-3, with 8 bases matching TRBD2. The CDR3 totals 15 residues. The trim removed 0 bases at V and 1 base at J, leaving 3 bases unmatched. The germline gives CDR1 DFQATT, CDR2 SNEGSKA (reference sequence). The CDR3 protein is CSARDGRAGTDTQYF. CDR3 DNA sequence: TGCAGTGCTAGAGACGGGAGGGCGGGCACAGATACGCAGTATTTT.

DNA for the CDR3: TGTGCCAGCCAGTATTCAAGAGCGGAAGAGACCCAGTACTTC. Amino acid sequence: CASQYSRAEETQYF. The V call is TRBV2, the J call TRBJ2-5; D is perhaps TRBD2 (5 bases). The germline gives CDR1 SNHLY, CDR2 FYNNEI. The CDR3 is 14 residues long. Trimming removed 8 bases from V and 3 bases from J, with 16 bases in between.

In this sample, this clonotype turned up many times. J is TRBJ2-1 and V is TRBV2; D may correspond to TRBD1 or TRBD2 (5 bases each). The germline V and J ends were trimmed by 11 bases and 8 bases, with 19 bases remaining between them. CDR1 SNHLY and CDR2 FYNNEI come from the germline V gene. CDR3 size: 13 residues. The CDR3 DNA reads as TGTGCCGGGGGTGTAGATATTAATTATGAGCAGTTCTTC. Protein sequence: CAGGVDINYEQFF.

This clonotype was found many times. The J gene is TRBJ2-7, the V gene TRBV9; the match to TRBD1 covers 9 bases. The germline V gene encodes CDR1 SGDLS and CDR2 YYNGEE. Trimming cost V 4 bases and J 7 bases; bases outside gene matches: 12. The length of the CDR3 is 15 residues. The CDR3 DNA sequence: TGTGCCAGCAGCTTCGGGACAGGGAGAGGGGAAGAGCAGTACTTC. Its protein product is CASSFGTGRGEEQYF.

This clonotype was observed at least ten times. This chain connects TRBV7-3 to TRBJ2-4; 8 bases match TRBD2. There are 20 residues in the CDR3. The J segment lost 2 bases and the V segment lost 4 bases, leaving 19 bases of the junction unmatched. Germline V gene sequence: CDR1 SGHTA, CDR2 FQGTGA. CDR3 DNA sequence: TGTGCCAGCAGCTATGCCCTAACCCAGCTAGCGGGTGGGTCCAAAAACATTCAGTACTTC. Translation gives CASSYALTQLAGGSKNIQYF.

This clonotype came up a few times. This chain links TRBV20-1 with TRBJ2-3; possibly TRBD2 for D (6 bases). V dropped 1 base and J dropped 2 bases, with 16 bases sitting between them. The CDR3 is 16 amino acids. Germline V gene data show CDR1 as DFQATT and CDR2 as SNEGSKA (reference sequence). CDR3 in amino acids: CSARVSGVALTDTQYF. CDR3 DNA: TGCAGTGCTAGAGTATCGGGGGTAGCCCTCACAGATACGCAGTATTTT.

The genes are TRBV12-3 or TRBV12-4 and TRBJ2-2; 9 bases are a match to TRBD2. Germline trimming cut 3 bases from V and 2 bases from J; bases unmatched to any gene: 7. CDR3 size: 17 residues. The CDR3 loop is CASSFYGGRENTGELFF. The CDR3 region has the DNA TGTGCCAGCAGTTTTTACGGCGGGAGGGAAAACACCGGGGAGCTGTTTTTT.

This clonotype was counted ten times or more. V is TRBV5-1 and J is TRBJ2-2; the match to TRBD2 covers 7 bases. The ends lost 0 bases at V and 1 base at J; junction bases unmatched: 3. The CDR3 totals 16 residues. Germline CDR1 and CDR2: SGHRS and YFSETQ. The CDR3 DNA is TGCGCCAGCAGCTTGGGCTTAGCGGGGAACACCGGGGAGCTGTTTTTT. This encodes CASSLGLAGNTGELFF.

This chain joins TRBV6-2 or TRBV6-3 and TRBJ2-7; 10 bases fit TRBD2. The CDR3 length is 15 residues. Germline V gene sequence: CDR1 MNHEY, CDR2 SVGEGT. J gave up 2 bases and V 5 bases, and 6 bases lay outside the gene matches. The CDR3 sequence is CASSTGLAETYEQYF. In DNA form, the CDR3 reads TGTGCCAGCAGTACCGGACTAGCGGAGACCTACGAGCAGTACTTC.

The chain employs TRBV27 and TRBJ2-7; 7 positions match TRBD2. V was clipped by 4 bases and J by 7 bases; unmatched bases: 10. The germline gives CDR1 MNHEY, CDR2 SMNVEV (reference sequence). This CDR3 has 14 amino acids. The chain's CDR3 is CASSSVAPGGEQYF. The CDR3 nucleotides read TGTGCCAGCAGTTCGGTTGCCCCGGGGGGTGAGCAGTACTTC.

Only a few counts were recorded for this clonotype. V is TRBV7-3 and J is TRBJ2-1; 7 nucleotides match TRBD2. V trimming: 5 bases; J trimming: 9 bases; junction bases outside the gene matches: 10. This CDR3 spans 14 amino acids. Germline V gene data show CDR1 as SGHTA and CDR2 as FQGTGA. The CDR3 DNA is TGTGCCAGCAGCCGATCCGGAGCGGGAATTGAGCAGTTCTTC. It encodes CASSRSGAGIEQFF.

This clonotype was detected ten times or more. The V call is TRBV11-2, the J call TRBJ2-3, with D perhaps given as TRBD1 or TRBD2 (7 bases each). This CDR3 has 17 residues. Per germline, CDR1 SGHAT and CDR2 FQNNGV. V was cut by 0 bases and J by 3 bases, with 16 bases left in between. DNA of the CDR3: TGTGCCAGCAGCTTAGAGTGGGGGAGGGGGCAAACAGATACGCAGTATTTT. This gives the protein CASSLEWGRGQTDTQYF.

The chain is built from TRBV15 and TRBJ1-6; D gene unclear. With 5 bases removed from V and 0 bases from J, the gap between germline ends came to 8 bases. CDR1 and CDR2 (germline): LNHNV, YYDKDF (reference sequence). This CDR3 has 15 residues. Written as DNA, the CDR3 is TGTGCCACCAGCTGGAGGAGCTCCTATAATTCACCCCTCCACTTT. It codes for CATSWRSSYNSPLHF.

The rearrangement joins TRBV29-1 to TRBJ2-7, with TRBD2 matching over 7 bases. J lost 7 bases, V lost 8 bases, and 17 bases had no gene match. CDR1 and CDR2 from the germline V gene are SQVTM and ANQGSEA. The CDR3 is made up of 14 amino acids. CDR3 sequence: CSPTREGRSFEQYF. The CDR3 nucleotides read TGCAGCCCCACTAGGGAGGGGCGTTCTTTTGAGCAGTACTTC.